This TCR beta chain was observed in a study of graft-versus-host responses after intestinal transplantation. Study overall: Transplants given to recipients were multivisceral, liver-intestinal, or isolated intestinal. Overall study findings and caveats: The authors found GvH clones in recipient marrow, some appearing first in ileum or blood.

With respect to this clone: The target antigen is unknown.

CDR3 length equals 16 residues. Trimming removed 6 bases from V and 2 bases from J; junction bases left unmatched: 8. CDR1 is SGHVS and CDR2 is FNYEAQ in the germline V gene. Assay: immunoSEQ multiplex PCR; the TCRdb copy retains only in-frame clones and omits some. Among more than 90,000 clones, about 93% were seen once, and the ten largest hold less than 0.5%. The V and J genes are TRBV7-6 and TRBJ2-1; 9 bases are shared with TRBD2. The sequences come from unstimulated CD8+ T cells sorted from spleen or lymph node cells, collected before intestinal transplant. This TCR derives from a human donor who received an intestinal transplant. The CDR3 sequence: CASSSRSGSTYNEQFF. CDR3 sequence (DNA): TGTGCCAGCAGTTCACGTAGCGGGAGCACCTACAATGAGCAGTTCTTC.